These T cell receptor beta chains were read from a single sample in a study of blood T cells in healthy people across ages. One entry per CDR3 protein results from TCRdb running MiXCR on the 5' RACE reads. In the table there are 550,000 to 700,000 distinct CDR3 sequences, roughly 29% of which are singletons. The specimen was blood. All receptors come from an older woman in good health. The CDR3 runs from the conserved cysteine through the conserved F or W. D genes are given only for firm matches. For some rows the clone size is stated as once, few or many, or as a class when expanded; others skip it.

v_gene	j_gene	abundance	d_gene	CDR3aa	CDR3nt
TRBV3-1	TRBJ2-5	few	TRBD1	CAREPTGKKETQYF	TGTGCCAGGGAACCGACAGGGAAGAAAGAGACCCAGTACTTC
TRBV4-3	TRBJ2-3	-	-	CASSQGRGAPTDTQYF	TGCGCCAGCAGCCAAGGTCGGGGGGCTCCCACAGATACACAGTATTTT
TRBV7-6	TRBJ2-7	many	-	CASSLAPATYEQYF	TGTGCCAGCAGCTTAGCACCCGCCACCTACGAGCAGTACTTC
TRBV12-3/TRBV12-4	TRBJ2-1	few	-	CASSRPGGEQFF	TGTGCCAGCAGTCGACCCGGGGGCGAGCAGTTCTTC
TRBV29-1	TRBJ1-4	-	TRBD1	CSVEWDSNEKLFF	TGCAGCGTTGAATGGGACAGTAATGAAAAACTGTTTTTT
TRBV5-1	TRBJ2-1	few	-	CASSPGTQSYNEQFF	TGCGCCAGCAGCCCCGGGACACAGAGTTACAATGAGCAGTTCTTC
TRBV14	TRBJ2-1	-	-	CASSHARTYNEQFF	TGTGCCAGCAGCCACGCAAGGACCTACAATGAGCAGTTCTTC
TRBV5-1	TRBJ1-5	-	-	CASSPDPYQPQHF	TGCGCCAGCAGCCCGGACCCCTATCAGCCCCAGCATTTT
TRBV6-2/TRBV6-3	TRBJ2-7	-	TRBD2	CASSSGRAGLTYEQYF	TGTGCCAGCAGTTCTGGGAGGGCAGGCCTTACCTACGAGCAGTACTTC
TRBV7-2	TRBJ2-5	-	-	CASSLDSPNPREQYF	TGTGCCAGCAGCTTAGACAGCCCAAATCCTCGGGAGCAGTACTTC
TRBV19	TRBJ2-7	-	-	CASSKWGAQDEQYF	TGTGCCAGTAGTAAATGGGGGGCGCAGGACGAGCAGTACTTC
TRBV7-3	TRBJ1-1	-	-	CASSVGAPNTEAFF	TGTGCCAGCAGCGTAGGGGCCCCGAACACTGAAGCTTTCTTT
TRBV3-1	TRBJ2-7	-	-	CASSQDPGRQYF	TGTGCCAGCAGCCAAGATCCGGGGAGGCAGTACTTC
TRBV6-1	TRBJ2-2	-	-	CASSLTGTPALTGELFF	TGTGCCAGCAGCCTTACCGGGACTCCAGCCTTAACCGGGGAGCTGTTTTTT
TRBV20-1	TRBJ2-5	-	-	CSATSGYETQYF	TGCAGTGCCACGTCTGGTTACGAGACCCAGTACTTC
TRBV3-1	TRBJ1-1	few	-	CASSQSGWGAGDTEAFF	TGTGCCAGCAGCCAATCGGGGTGGGGGGCCGGAGACACTGAAGCTTTCTTT
TRBV7-3	TRBJ2-2	few	-	CASSSDHTGELFF	TGTGCCAGCAGCAGCGACCACACCGGGGAGCTGTTTTTT
TRBV29-1	TRBJ1-1	few	-	CSVERDDRAFF	TGCAGCGTTGAGAGGGACGATCGAGCTTTCTTT
TRBV7-2	TRBJ1-4	few	-	CASSSLIVEETNEKLFF	TGTGCCAGCAGCTCGCTTATAGTCGAGGAAACTAATGAAAAACTGTTTTTT
TRBV29-1	TRBJ1-5	few	TRBD1	CSVIQGAGPQHF	TGCAGCGTTATACAGGGGGCTGGGCCCCAGCATTTT
TRBV29-1	TRBJ1-3	-	-	CSVESSGNTIYF	TGCAGCGTTGAGTCCTCTGGAAACACCATATATTTT
TRBV12-3/TRBV12-4	TRBJ2-3	few	TRBD2	CASSFGTSGAADTQYF	TGTGCCAGCAGTTTCGGGACTAGCGGGGCTGCAGATACGCAGTATTTT
TRBV20-1	TRBJ1-1	few	TRBD1	CSASSGQLAFF	TGCAGTGCTAGCTCGGGACAGCTCGCTTTCTTT
TRBV19	TRBJ1-5	-	TRBD1	CASSMEGALPQHF	TGTGCCAGTAGTATGGAGGGGGCACTGCCCCAGCATTTT
TRBV10-3	TRBJ2-5	few	-	CAISESFFLETQYF	TGTGCCATCAGTGAGAGTTTTTTTCTAGAGACCCAGTACTTC
TRBV12-5	TRBJ2-2	-	-	CASVSPNTGELFF	TGTGCTAGTGTCTCCCCAAACACCGGGGAGCTGTTTTTT
TRBV12-3/TRBV12-4	TRBJ2-1	-	-	CASKGSNEQFF	TGTGCCAGCAAAGGGTCAAATGAGCAGTTCTTC
TRBV10-3	TRBJ2-1	few	-	CATGAGINEQFF	TGTGCCACCGGGGCAGGGATCAATGAGCAGTTCTTC
TRBV6-2/TRBV6-3	TRBJ1-2	few	-	CASSLQYGYTF	TGTGCCAGCAGTTTGCAGTACGGCTACACCTTC
TRBV3-1	TRBJ1-3	-	-	CASSQMVTSGNTIYF	TGTGCCAGCAGCCAGATGGTTACCTCTGGAAACACCATATATTTT
TRBV20-1	TRBJ2-5	-	-	CSALWGVSGETQYF	TGCAGTGCTTTATGGGGGGTCTCGGGGGAGACCCAGTACTTC
TRBV29-1	TRBJ2-2	few	-	CSVQDAGELFF	TGCAGCGTTCAGGACGCCGGGGAGCTGTTTTTT
TRBV6-5	TRBJ2-5	few	-	CASNYAGAKETQYF	TGTGCCAGCAATTATGCGGGGGCCAAAGAGACCCAGTACTTC
TRBV12-5	TRBJ2-2	few	-	CASGLKNPGRTRTGELFF	TGTGCTAGTGGCCTGAAAAATCCCGGCCGGACTCGCACCGGGGAGCTGTTTTTT
TRBV20-1	TRBJ2-4	-	TRBD2	CSAREGGEAKNIQYF	TGCAGTGCTAGAGAGGGGGGGGAGGCCAAAAACATTCAGTACTTC
TRBV3-1	TRBJ1-2	few	-	CASSPRDNLNYGYTF	TGTGCCAGCAGCCCACGGGACAATCTTAACTATGGCTACACCTTC
TRBV29-1	TRBJ1-1	few	TRBD1	CSANPSTGGLEAFF	TGCAGCGCAAACCCGTCGACAGGGGGCCTTGAAGCTTTCTTT
TRBV12-3/TRBV12-4	TRBJ1-1	-	TRBD1	CASSLGTADTEAFF	TGTGCCAGCAGTCTTGGGACAGCCGACACTGAAGCTTTCTTT
TRBV9	TRBJ2-2	-	-	CASSARLQPGELFF	TGTGCCAGCAGCGCCCGCTTACAGCCCGGGGAGCTGTTTTTT
TRBV7-8	TRBJ2-4	-	-	CASSPRPRGEGAKNIQYF	TGTGCCAGCAGCCCGCGCCCGCGGGGTGAGGGAGCCAAAAACATTCAGTACTTC
TRBV12-3/TRBV12-4	TRBJ2-7	-	-	CASSFGIPEQYF	TGTGCCAGCAGTTTTGGCATCCCCGAGCAGTACTTC
TRBV5-1	TRBJ1-2	few	-	CASSVGQLNYGYTF	TGCGCCAGCAGCGTCGGCCAGCTAAACTATGGCTACACCTTC
TRBV20-1	TRBJ1-4	-	-	CSVPGPNEKLFF	TGCAGTGTTCCCGGGCCTAATGAAAAACTGTTTTTT
TRBV6-6	TRBJ1-1	few	TRBD1	CASSLTQGGTEAFF	TGTGCCAGCAGTTTAACTCAGGGGGGCACTGAAGCTTTCTTT
TRBV3-1	TRBJ1-2	-	TRBD1	CASSQGQNSGYTF	TGTGCCAGCAGCCAGGGACAGAACAGTGGCTACACCTTC
TRBV5-6	TRBJ1-5	-	-	CASSSTRVFSNQPQHF	TGTGCCAGCAGCTCGACGAGGGTATTTAGCAATCAGCCCCAGCATTTT
TRBV18	TRBJ1-2	-	TRBD1	CASSPLRDSNYGYTF	TGTGCCAGCTCACCTCTAAGGGACAGTAACTATGGCTACACCTTC
TRBV5-8	TRBJ1-1	-	-	CASSSRSLSNTEAFF	TGTGCCAGCAGTTCCAGAAGTTTGAGTAACACTGAAGCTTTCTTT
TRBV5-1	TRBJ2-7	few	TRBD1	CASSKGGGSNYEQYF	TGCGCCAGCAGCAAAGGGGGCGGGTCCAACTACGAGCAGTACTTC
TRBV7-2	TRBJ2-5	many	-	CASSLFGGNQETQYF	TGTGCCAGCAGCTTATTTGGGGGCAACCAAGAGACCCAGTACTTC
TRBV6-5	TRBJ1-3	few	-	CASSYSPEGNTIYF	TGTGCCAGCAGTTACTCGCCAGAAGGAAACACCATATATTTT
TRBV7-9	TRBJ2-7	-	-	CANVRSRVSYEQYF	TGTGCCAACGTAAGAAGTCGTGTCTCCTACGAGCAGTACTTC
TRBV6-5	TRBJ2-2	-	TRBD2	CASSYSSGASTGELFF	TGTGCCAGCAGTTACTCTAGCGGGGCCAGCACCGGGGAGCTGTTTTTT
TRBV11-3	TRBJ2-1	-	-	CASGPIDNEQFF	TGTGCCAGTGGTCCTATTGACAATGAGCAGTTCTTC
TRBV2	TRBJ1-2	once	-	CASKGVELRVGYTF	TGTGCCAGCAAAGGCGTGGAGCTAAGGGTTGGCTACACCTTC
TRBV6-2/TRBV6-3	TRBJ2-7	few	TRBD2	CASKRLAETYEQYF	TGTGCCAGCAAACGACTAGCGGAGACCTACGAGCAGTACTTC
TRBV15	TRBJ1-6	-	-	CATSRAEGEKPLHF	TGTGCCACCAGCAGAGCCGAGGGGGAAAAACCCCTCCACTTT